A single T cell receptor beta chain is shown here with its context. This specimen belongs to a study of cytomegalovirus exposure and HLA in healthy donors. Researchers ran the PCR with 60 Vbeta and 13 Jbeta primers. Libraries were prepared by immunoSEQ multiplex PCR; TCRdb keeps only in-frame clonotypes and omits some of them. This table holds roughly 140,000 clones, around three quarters found once. Participants comprised healthy donors of bone marrow. V was pared by 2 bases and J by 3 bases, with 8 bases between. Germline V gene sequence: CDR1 SEHNR, CDR2 FQNEAQ (reference sequence). The CDR3 extends over 13 amino acids.

Sequenced sample: PBMCs. The sequence derives from a man between 40 and 49 years old in good health and CMV-seropositive. This chain links TRBV7-9 with TRBJ2-7; no clear D gene. The CDR3 nucleotides read TGTGCCAGCAGCTTATCACCGGTCTACGAGCAGTACTTC. It encodes CASSLSPVYEQYF.